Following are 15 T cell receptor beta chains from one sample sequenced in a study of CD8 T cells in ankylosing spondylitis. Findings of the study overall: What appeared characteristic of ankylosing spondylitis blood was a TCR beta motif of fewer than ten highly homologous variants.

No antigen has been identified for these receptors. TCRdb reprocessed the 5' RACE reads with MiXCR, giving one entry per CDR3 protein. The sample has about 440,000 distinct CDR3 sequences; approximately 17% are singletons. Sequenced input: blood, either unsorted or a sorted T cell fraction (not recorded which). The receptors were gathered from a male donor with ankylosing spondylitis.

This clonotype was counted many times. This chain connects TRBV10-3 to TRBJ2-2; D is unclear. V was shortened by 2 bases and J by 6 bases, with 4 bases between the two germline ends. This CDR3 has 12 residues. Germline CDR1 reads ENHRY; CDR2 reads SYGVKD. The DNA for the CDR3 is TGTGCCATCAGTGAGCGGTCCGGGGAGCTGTTTTTT. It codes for CAISERSGELFF.

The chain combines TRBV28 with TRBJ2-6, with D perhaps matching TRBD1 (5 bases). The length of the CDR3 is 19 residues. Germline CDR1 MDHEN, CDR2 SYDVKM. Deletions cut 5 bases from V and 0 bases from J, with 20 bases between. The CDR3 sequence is CASSHFDSWISSGANVLTF. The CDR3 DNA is TGTGCCAGCAGTCACTTCGACAGTTGGATAAGCTCTGGGGCCAACGTCCTGACTTTC.

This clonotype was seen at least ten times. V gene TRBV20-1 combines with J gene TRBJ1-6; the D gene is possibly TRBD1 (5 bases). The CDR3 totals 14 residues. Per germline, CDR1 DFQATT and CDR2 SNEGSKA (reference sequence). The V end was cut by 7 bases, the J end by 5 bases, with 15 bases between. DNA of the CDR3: TGCAGTGGGACGAGACAGCGAAATAATTCACCCCTCCACTTT. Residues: CSGTRQRNNSPLHF.

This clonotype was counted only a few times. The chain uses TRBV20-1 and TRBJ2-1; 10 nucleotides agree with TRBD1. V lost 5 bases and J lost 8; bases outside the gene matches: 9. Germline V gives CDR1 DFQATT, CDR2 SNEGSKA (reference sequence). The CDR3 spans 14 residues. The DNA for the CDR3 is TGCAGTGCTGCCGGACAGGGGGGGATCCATGAGCAGTTCTTC. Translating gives CSAAGQGGIHEQFF.

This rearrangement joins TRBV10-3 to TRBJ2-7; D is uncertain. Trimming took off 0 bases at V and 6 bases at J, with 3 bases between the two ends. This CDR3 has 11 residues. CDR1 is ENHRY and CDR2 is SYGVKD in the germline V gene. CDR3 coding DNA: TGTGCCATCAGTGAGTCGCGCGAGCAGTACTTC. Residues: CAISESREQYF.

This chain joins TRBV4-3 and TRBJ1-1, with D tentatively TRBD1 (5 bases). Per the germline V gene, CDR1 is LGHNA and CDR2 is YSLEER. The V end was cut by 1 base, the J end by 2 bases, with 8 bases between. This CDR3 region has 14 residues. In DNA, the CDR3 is TGCGCCAGCAGCCAAGGGGGGAAAAACACTGAAGCTTTCTTT. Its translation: CASSQGGKNTEAFF.

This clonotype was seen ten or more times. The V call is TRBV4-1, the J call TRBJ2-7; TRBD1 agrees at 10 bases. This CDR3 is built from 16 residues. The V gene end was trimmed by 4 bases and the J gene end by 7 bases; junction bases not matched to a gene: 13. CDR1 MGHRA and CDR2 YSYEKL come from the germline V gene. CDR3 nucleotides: TGCGCCAGCAGCCTCGCCGGGACAGGGGCACCAAAGGAGCAGTACTTC. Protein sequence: CASSLAGTGAPKEQYF.

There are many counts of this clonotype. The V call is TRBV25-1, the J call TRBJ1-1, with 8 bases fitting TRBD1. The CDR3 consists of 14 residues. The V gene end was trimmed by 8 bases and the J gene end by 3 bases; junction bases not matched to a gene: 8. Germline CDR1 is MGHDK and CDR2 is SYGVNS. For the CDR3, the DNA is TGTGCCAGCCACCGACAGGGGTGGCACACTGAAGCTTTCTTT. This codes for CASHRQGWHTEAFF.

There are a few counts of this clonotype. CDR3 sequence (DNA): TGTGCCAGCAGCAAACTAGCGGGTCGGTCCAATGAGCAGTTCTTC. This encodes CASSKLAGRSNEQFF. The rearrangement links TRBV12-3 or TRBV12-4 to TRBJ2-1; 9 bases match TRBD2. This CDR3 comprises 15 residues. J was trimmed by 6 bases and V by 6 bases; bases with no gene match: 9.

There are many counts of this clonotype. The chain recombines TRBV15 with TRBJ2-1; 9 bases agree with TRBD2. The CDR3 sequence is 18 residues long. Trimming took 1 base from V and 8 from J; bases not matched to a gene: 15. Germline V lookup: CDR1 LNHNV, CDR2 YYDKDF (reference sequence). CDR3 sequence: CATSRVGLAVSGSDEQFF. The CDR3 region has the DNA TGTGCCACCAGCAGAGTGGGACTAGCAGTCTCGGGGAGCGATGAGCAGTTCTTC.

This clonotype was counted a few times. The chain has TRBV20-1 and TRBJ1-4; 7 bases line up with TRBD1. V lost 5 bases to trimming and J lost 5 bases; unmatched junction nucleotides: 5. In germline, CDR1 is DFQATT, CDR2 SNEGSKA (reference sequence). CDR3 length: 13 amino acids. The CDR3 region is CSAPMTGNEKLFF. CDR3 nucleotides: TGCAGTGCTCCTATGACAGGGAATGAAAAACTGTTTTTT.

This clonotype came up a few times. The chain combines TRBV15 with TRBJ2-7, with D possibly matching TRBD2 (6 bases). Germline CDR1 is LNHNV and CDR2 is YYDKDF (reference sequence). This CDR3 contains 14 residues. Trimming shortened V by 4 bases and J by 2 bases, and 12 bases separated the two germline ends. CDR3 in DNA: TGTGCCACCAGCACCCGGGAGAGTACCTACGAGCAGTACTTC. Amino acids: CATSTRESTYEQYF.

The CDR3 DNA sequence: TGTGCCAGCAGTTCCGGGGGGTTGGGTTGGACTGAAGCTTTCTTT. It encodes CASSSGGLGWTEAFF. The J gene is TRBJ1-1, the V gene TRBV6-2 or TRBV6-3, with a weak D call TRBD1 (5 bases). CDR3 length equals 15 residues. The V gene lost 4 bases and the J gene lost 5 bases, with 17 bases spanning the gap. Germline lookup yields CDR1 MNHEY and CDR2 SVGEGT.

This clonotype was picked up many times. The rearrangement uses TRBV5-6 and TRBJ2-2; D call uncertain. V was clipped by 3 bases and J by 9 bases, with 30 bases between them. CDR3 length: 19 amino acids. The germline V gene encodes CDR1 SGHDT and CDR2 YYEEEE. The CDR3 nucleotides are TGTGCCAGCAGCTGGGGTGCTGGGCTAGGAAGGAGCCTGCAGCGGGAGCTGTTTTTT. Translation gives CASSWGAGLGRSLQRELFF.

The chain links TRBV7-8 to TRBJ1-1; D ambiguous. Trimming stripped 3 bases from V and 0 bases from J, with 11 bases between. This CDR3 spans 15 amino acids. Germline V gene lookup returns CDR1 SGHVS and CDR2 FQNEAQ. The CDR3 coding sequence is TGTGCCAGCAGCTTTCAGCAGAACTTGAACACTGAAGCTTTCTTT. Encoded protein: CASSFQQNLNTEAFF.